These 12 T cell receptor beta chains came from one sample sequenced in a study of cytomegalovirus exposure and HLA in healthy donors. 13 Jbeta primers and 60 Vbeta primers were used for the PCR. The protocol was immunoSEQ multiplex PCR, while the TCRdb copy is restricted to in-frame clones and leaves out a portion. In the table there are approximately 190,000 clones, about four fifths of which are singletons. Material: PBMCs. The receptors stem from a woman aged 25 to 39 in good health and CMV-seropositive.

The V gene is TRBV10-3, the J gene TRBJ1-1; the D gene is possibly TRBD1 (6 bases). The V gene's germline CDR1 is ENHRY and CDR2 SYGVKD. This CDR3 region has 14 residues. V lost 5 bases and J lost 1, with 11 bases in between. The CDR3 nucleotides read TGTGCCATCAGTTTACAGGGCCCGAACACTGAAGCTTTCTTT. Translation: CAISLQGPNTEAFF.

The chain recombines TRBV28 with TRBJ1-4; the match to TRBD1 covers 10 bases. V lost 3 bases and J lost 1; bases outside the gene matches: 11. CDR1 and CDR2 from the germline V gene are MDHEN and SYDVKM. The CDR3 runs to 19 residues. Here the CDR3 DNA reads TGTGCCAGCAGTTTTCAGGCCGGGACAGGGGAAGGAACTAATGAAAAACTGTTTTTT. Translating gives CASSFQAGTGEGTNEKLFF.

CDR3 region: CASSGAVPTDTQYF. The DNA for the CDR3 is TGTGCCAGCAGCGGAGCGGTCCCCACAGATACGCAGTATTTT. The chain joins TRBV28 to TRBJ2-3, with D perhaps TRBD2 (5 bases). The length of the CDR3 is 14 residues. Between the trimmed V and J ends, which lost 6 bases and 2 bases, there was a span of 12 bases. Germline CDR1 and CDR2: MDHEN and SYDVKM.

There are a few counts of this clone. The V and J genes are TRBV19 and TRBJ2-1, with 14 positions matching TRBD2. Germline V gives CDR1 LNHDA, CDR2 SQIVND (reference sequence). V lost 6 bases to trimming and J lost 5 bases; unmatched junction nucleotides: 3. The CDR3 contains 15 residues. The CDR3 DNA reads TGTGCCAGTAGCCCGACTAGCGGGGGGGACAATGAGCAGTTCTTC. As protein: CASSPTSGGDNEQFF.

This chain uses TRBV7-6 with TRBJ2-5; 8 bases map to TRBD1. There are 14 residues in the CDR3. With V trimmed by 1 base and J by 5 bases, 3 bases remained unmatched. CDR1 and CDR2 (germline): SGHVS, FNYEAQ. CDR3: CASSLDRGSETQYF. The DNA for the CDR3 is TGTGCCAGCAGCTTAGACAGGGGGTCGGAGACCCAGTACTTC.

The chain links TRBV6-4 to TRBJ2-5; TRBD2 agrees at 9 bases. V dropped 2 bases and J dropped 4; count of bases not matched to a gene: 8. Germline CDR1 MRHNA, CDR2 SNTAGT. This CDR3 region has 16 residues. The CDR3 reads CASSDSSAGGRETQYF. DNA for the CDR3: TGTGCCAGCAGTGACAGCAGCGCGGGAGGGCGAGAGACCCAGTACTTC.

The chain combines TRBV27 with TRBJ2-5; 8 bases line up with TRBD1. The V and J ends lost 0 bases and 5 bases, in that order; junction bases with no gene match: 5. The CDR3 loop spans 15 amino acids. CDR1 and CDR2 from the germline V gene are MNHEY and SMNVEV (reference sequence). The CDR3 DNA is TGTGCCAGCAGTTTATCCGGACAGGGTCCGGAGACCCAGTACTTC. Amino acids: CASSLSGQGPETQYF.

In its sample, this clone was seen once. The conserved phenylalanine or tryptophan normally closing the CDR3 is absent here, so this likely arose from a read error. V and J are TRBV4-1 and TRBJ1-5; D not certain. The CDR3 length is 15 residues. Germline V gene data show CDR1 as MGHRA and CDR2 as YSYEKL. Trimming removed 5 bases from V and 2 bases from J, with 13 bases in between. The CDR3 DNA reads TGCGCCAGCAGCACCGACCGAGGTGGCAATCAGCCCCAGCATCTT. This codes for CASSTDRGGNQPQHL.

The J gene is TRBJ2-4, the V gene TRBV2; D is perhaps TRBD1 (6 bases). Trimming cost V 7 bases and J 0 bases, with 19 bases left between them. Germline values: CDR1 SNHLY, CDR2 FYNNEI. The CDR3 spans 17 residues. CDR3 DNA: TGTGCCAGCAAGCTGGACAGTCAAGTTATAGCCAAAAACATTCAGTACTTC. It codes for CASKLDSQVIAKNIQYF.

The CDR3, as DNA: TGTGCCAGCAGCCCACCGCGGGGGGCGGCTTCACCCCTCCACTTT. It translates to CASSPPRGAASPLHF. The chain is built from TRBV28 and TRBJ1-6, with a tentative D call TRBD1 (6 bases). This CDR3 comprises 15 residues. Germline V gene lookup returns CDR1 MDHEN and CDR2 SYDVKM. The V end was cut by 6 bases, the J end by 9 bases, with 18 bases between.

CDR3 nucleotides: TGTGCCATCAGTGAGTCGAACCGGTTCACCGGGGAGCTGTTTTTT. Its protein is CAISESNRFTGELFF. The V and J genes are TRBV10-3 and TRBJ2-2; unclear D gene. Trimming left V 0 bases short and J 4 bases short, with 9 bases between. The CDR3 extends over 15 amino acids. Germline CDR1 ENHRY, CDR2 SYGVKD.

The rearrangement joins TRBV6-1 to TRBJ2-3, with TRBD2 matching 7 bases. CDR3 length: 15 residues. The V and J ends lost 1 base and 0 bases, in that order; junction bases with no gene match: 1. Per the germline V gene, CDR1 is MNHNS and CDR2 is SASEGT. CDR3 protein: CASSEGTRSTDTQYF. CDR3 DNA sequence: TGTGCCAGCAGTGAAGGGACTAGGAGCACAGATACGCAGTATTTT.